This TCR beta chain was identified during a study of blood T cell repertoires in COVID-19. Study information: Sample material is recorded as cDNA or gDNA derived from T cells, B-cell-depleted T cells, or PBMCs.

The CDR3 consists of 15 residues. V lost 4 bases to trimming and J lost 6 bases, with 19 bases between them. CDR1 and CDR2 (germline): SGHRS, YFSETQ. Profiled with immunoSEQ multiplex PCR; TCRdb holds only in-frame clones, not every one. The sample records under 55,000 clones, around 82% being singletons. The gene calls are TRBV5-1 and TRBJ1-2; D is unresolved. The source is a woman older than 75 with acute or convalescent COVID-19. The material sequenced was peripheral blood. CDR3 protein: CASSRSLQVENGYTF. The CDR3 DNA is TGCGCCAGCAGCCGAAGCCTCCAAGTCGAAAATGGCTACACCTTC.